These 31 T cell receptor beta chains share one sample of origin, sequenced in a study of cytomegalovirus exposure and HLA in healthy donors. The PCR was carried out with 60 Vbeta primers and 13 Jbeta primers. Sequencing was performed with immunoSEQ multiplex PCR; in TCRdb, only in-frame clones are kept and a portion is missing. This sample has under 200,000 clones, with roughly 80% found just once. Sequencing input: PBMCs. These receptors were taken from a woman younger than 35 in good health and CMV-seronegative.

V gene TRBV28 combines with J gene TRBJ2-7; 9 bases are a match to TRBD2. Trimming took 4 bases from V and 0 from J; bases not matched to a gene: 16. This CDR3 has 19 amino acids. Germline loops: CDR1 MDHEN, CDR2 SYDVKM. Here the CDR3 reads CASSSLYSRGGGSSYEQYF. The CDR3 bases are TGTGCCAGCAGTTCATTATATTCGCGGGGGGGCGGGAGCTCCTACGAGCAGTACTTC.

The V and J genes are TRBV30 and TRBJ2-1; 12 bases are a match to TRBD2. CDR3 length: 14 amino acids. Germline V CDR1 and CDR2: GTSNPN, SVGIG (reference sequence). V trimming: 5 bases; J trimming: 6 bases; junction bases outside the gene matches: 5. The CDR3, as DNA: TGTGCCTGGTCTGGACTAGCGGGACGCAATGAGCAGTTCTTC. Protein: CAWSGLAGRNEQFF.

This clone was seen more than once but under ten times. The chain combines TRBV19 with TRBJ2-1; 10 bases agree with TRBD1. CDR3 length: 17 amino acids. The V and J ends lost 3 bases and 5 bases, in that order; junction bases with no gene match: 10. Germline CDR1 and CDR2: LNHDA and SQIVND (reference sequence). The CDR3 DNA is TGTGCCAGTAGTATCCTACCGGGACAGGGGCATAACAATGAGCAGTTCTTC. It is translated as CASSILPGQGHNNEQFF.

The chain couples TRBV5-6 to TRBJ1-2; no clear D gene. The V end lost 4 bases, the J end lost 4 bases, and 14 bases lay between the germline ends. CDR1 and CDR2 from the germline V gene are SGHDT and YYEEEE. The CDR3 runs 14 residues. The CDR3 here is CASSPSRITYGYTF. The DNA for the CDR3 is TGTGCCAGCAGCCCCTCCAGGATTACCTATGGCTACACCTTC.

The V and J genes are TRBV13 and TRBJ1-2, with 7 bases matching TRBD1. Germline loops: CDR1 PRHDT, CDR2 FYEKMQ (reference sequence). This CDR3 is built from 14 residues. With 5 bases clipped from V and 6 bases from J, the junction kept 9 bases outside the gene matches. The CDR3 DNA sequence: TGTGCCAGCAGCGGGGAGACAGGGTTCAATGGCTACACCTTC. Protein product: CASSGETGFNGYTF.

The genes are TRBV30 and TRBJ2-3; TRBD2 matches at 9 bases. There are 16 residues in the CDR3. The germline V gene has CDR1 GTSNPN and CDR2 SVGIG (reference sequence). Trimming cost V 1 base and J 10 bases; bases outside gene matches: 15. CDR3 protein: CAWSAHLPPGLASQYF. CDR3 bases: TGTGCCTGGAGTGCCCACTTACCCCCGGGACTAGCATCGCAGTATTTT. The variable domain in full, with the rest retrieved from reference TRBV30 and TRBJ2-3, is SQTIHQWPATLVQPVGSPLSLECTVEGTSNPNLYWYRQAAGRGLQLLFYSVGIGQISSEVPQNLSASRPQDRQFILSSKKLLLSDSGFYLCAWSAHLPPGLASQYFGPGTRLTVL.

This chain joins TRBV11-2 and TRBJ2-7; D might be TRBD2 (6 bases). This CDR3 comprises 14 residues. V was pared by 5 bases and J by 3 bases, with 14 bases between. The V gene's germline CDR1 is SGHAT and CDR2 FQNNGV. CDR3 amino acids: CASSRGLQDYEQYF. In nucleotides, the CDR3 is TGTGCCAGCAGCCGGGGACTCCAGGACTACGAGCAGTACTTC.

The gene calls are TRBV15 and TRBJ1-6, with TRBD1 matching 9 bases. Germline assignment: CDR1 LNHNV and CDR2 YYDKDF (reference sequence). The V and J ends lost 7 bases and 8 bases, in that order; junction bases with no gene match: 6. This CDR3 comprises 14 residues. The CDR3: CATTPDRGYSPLHF. CDR3 bases: TGTGCCACCACCCCGGACAGGGGATATTCACCCCTCCACTTT.

This chain connects TRBV11-2 to TRBJ1-1, with unresolved D. The germline gives CDR1 SGHAT, CDR2 FQNNGV. V lost 5 bases, J lost 2 bases, and 21 bases lay in between. This CDR3 region has 17 residues. CDR3 loop: CASSDSTESGTNTEAFF. The CDR3 DNA reads TGTGCCAGCAGCGATAGCACAGAAAGCGGTACAAACACTGAAGCTTTCTTT.

The rearrangement links TRBV2 to TRBJ2-3; 7 nucleotides line up with TRBD2. This CDR3 has 16 residues. The junction had 8 bases not matched to a gene; V was cut back by 3 bases and J by 2 bases. Germline loops: CDR1 SNHLY, CDR2 FYNNEI. CDR3 protein: CASSEGTTFATDTQYF. The CDR3 DNA sequence: TGTGCCAGCAGTGAGGGGACTACCTTTGCCACAGATACGCAGTATTTT.

The rearrangement uses TRBV11-2 and TRBJ2-3, with D tentatively TRBD2 (6 bases). Trimming shortened V by 2 bases and J by 6 bases, and 18 bases separated the two germline ends. Germline values: CDR1 SGHAT, CDR2 FQNNGV. The CDR3 consists of 16 residues. CDR3 region: CASSLWFGGDSDTQYF. CDR3 nucleotides: TGTGCCAGCAGCTTATGGTTCGGCGGGGATTCGGATACGCAGTATTTT. The variable domain in full, completed from reference TRBV11-2 and TRBJ2-3, reads EAGVAQSPRYKIIEKRQSVAFWCNPISGHATLYWYQQILGQGPKLLIQFQNNGVVDDSQLPKDRFSAERLKGVDSTLKIQPAKLEDSAVYLCASSLWFGGDSDTQYFGPGTRLTVL.

This clone was observed a handful of times. The CDR3 nucleotides are TGTGCCAGCAGTTCCCCGACGGGGAACACTGAAGCTTTCTTT. Its protein is CASSSPTGNTEAFF. V and J are TRBV27 and TRBJ1-1, with no clear D. Germline V CDR1 and CDR2: MNHEY, SMNVEV (reference sequence). This CDR3 has 14 residues. V was clipped by 4 bases and J by 1 base, with 10 bases between them.

V usage is TRBV5-3 and J usage is TRBJ1-5; 8 nucleotides line up with TRBD1. TRBV5-3 is identified as an open reading frame with a role that is uncertain. Trimming took 5 bases from V and 2 from J; bases not matched to a gene: 15. The CDR3 covers 18 residues. CDR3 bases: TGTGCCAGAAGATTACCGGGGACAGGCCTTTTGGGCAATCAGCCCCAGCATTTT. Amino acid sequence: CARRLPGTGLLGNQPQHF.

The chain combines TRBV9 with TRBJ2-5; 9 bases align to TRBD2. The CDR3 is 15 residues long. Germline loops: CDR1 SGDLS, CDR2 YYNGEE. J lost 5 bases, V lost 3 bases, and 8 bases had no gene match. Here the CDR3 DNA reads TGTGCCAGCAGCGGGCGGGAGGGGGGTTCGGAGACCCAGTACTTC. It translates to CASSGREGGSETQYF.

This chain joins TRBV4-2 and TRBJ2-3, with D maybe TRBD2 (5 bases). The CDR3 runs 17 residues. Germline CDR1 reads LGHNA; CDR2 reads YNFKEQ. The ends were cut back, 2 bases at V and 2 bases at J, with 17 bases in the middle. This CDR3 reads CASSQTLAGGSTDTQYF. The CDR3 DNA is TGTGCCAGCAGCCAAACTCTAGCAGGCGGGTCCACAGATACGCAGTATTTT.

On this clone itself: One end of the junction fails to match germline, which may point to a read error. Other nucleotide sequences in the sample specify the same CDR3. This rearrangement joins TRBV7-9 to TRBJ1-4, with D possibly TRBD1 on 6 matching bases. Germline CDR1 SEHNR, CDR2 FQNEAQ (reference sequence). The CDR3 consists of 14 residues. CDR3 nucleotide sequence: TGTGCCAGCAGCCGGACAGAGGTAGATGAAAAATTGTTTTTT. As protein: CASSRTEVDEKLFF.

CDR3 protein: CASSFRADSGANVLTF. Written as DNA, the CDR3 is TGTGCCAGCAGCTTCAGAGCGGACTCTGGGGCCAACGTCCTGACTTTC. The rearrangement joins TRBV11-3 to TRBJ2-6, with a possible D match to TRBD2 (5 bases). The CDR3 has 16 residues. V was shortened by 3 bases and J by 0 bases, with 9 bases between the two germline ends. CDR1 and CDR2 (germline): SGHNT, YENEEA.

The gene calls are TRBV18 and TRBJ1-1, with 8 bases identical to TRBD1. Germline V gene sequence: CDR1 KGHSH, CDR2 LQKENI. This CDR3 is 13 amino acids long. J lost 10 bases, V lost 2 bases, and 6 bases had no gene match. CDR3 sequence reads: CASSPRQGARAFF. As DNA, the CDR3 is TGTGCCAGCTCACCAAGGCAGGGGGCAAGAGCTTTCTTT.

This clone was found once. The rearrangement links TRBV19 to TRBJ2-5, with 8 bases identical to TRBD2. Germline V CDR1 and CDR2: LNHDA, SQIVND (reference sequence). The ends lost 5 bases at V and 1 base at J; junction bases unmatched: 6. This CDR3 is built from 15 residues. The CDR3 DNA sequence: TGTGCCAGTAGTCCCGGACTAGCAGTCCAAGAGACCCAGTACTTC. This encodes CASSPGLAVQETQYF.

The chain is built from TRBV21-1 and TRBJ2-7; the table's D call of TRBD2 was not tested on the DNA. TRBV21-1 is annotated as a pseudogene. CDR3 length equals 14 residues. The CDR3 sequence is CASSNRLAGDTGYV. DNA of the CDR3: TGTGCCAGCAGCAACCGACTAGCGGGAGACACGGGGTACGTC.

The chain combines TRBV2 with TRBJ2-7; 9 bases line up with TRBD1. The V gene end was trimmed by 3 bases and the J gene end by 0 bases; junction bases not matched to a gene: 12. The germline gives CDR1 SNHLY, CDR2 FYNNEI. The CDR3 contains 18 residues. CDR3 bases: TGTGCCAGCAGTGATCAATCCTCCGGGACAGGGAGCTCCTACGAGCAGTACTTC. It specifies CASSDQSSGTGSSYEQYF.

The V gene is TRBV29-1, the J gene TRBJ2-3; D not resolved. The CDR3 is made up of 11 amino acids. CDR1 and CDR2 from the germline V gene are SQVTM and ANQGSEA. Trimming took 5 bases from V and 6 from J, leaving 9 bases between them. CDR3 DNA sequence: TGCAGCGTTTTAGCCCCGGATACGCAGTATTTT. Protein product: CSVLAPDTQYF.

This sequence joins TRBV7-9 and TRBJ2-3; D uncertain. The V gene's germline CDR1 is SEHNR and CDR2 FQNEAQ (reference sequence). The CDR3 sequence is 12 residues long. The germline V and J ends were trimmed by 5 bases and 9 bases, with 12 bases remaining between them. The chain's CDR3 is CASSPTTPTQYF. CDR3 nucleotide sequence: TGTGCCAGCAGCCCCACGACTCCCACGCAGTATTTT.

The rearrangement uses TRBV28 and TRBJ1-1; tentative D call: TRBD1 (5 bases). The CDR3 is 12 amino acids. Germline V gene lookup returns CDR1 MDHEN and CDR2 SYDVKM. The germline V and J ends were trimmed by 7 bases and 4 bases, with 10 bases remaining between them. CDR3 loop: CASTSDSTEAFF. CDR3 nucleotide sequence: TGTGCCAGCACTTCAGACAGCACTGAAGCTTTCTTT.

CDR3 amino acids: CASLSGANVLTF. The CDR3 nucleotides read TGTGCCAGTTTATCTGGGGCCAACGTCCTGACTTTC. V and J are TRBV19 and TRBJ2-6; no definite D call. Looked up from germline, CDR1 is LNHDA and CDR2 is SQIVND (reference sequence). This CDR3 spans 12 amino acids. Trimming shortened V by 8 bases and J by 1 base, and 3 bases separated the two germline ends.

The chain links TRBV6-1 to TRBJ2-1; TRBD1 agrees at 9 bases. This CDR3 region has 17 residues. Germline lookup yields CDR1 MNHNS and CDR2 SASEGT. J was trimmed by 5 bases and V by 4 bases; bases with no gene match: 12. The CDR3 is CASSGGAQGARNNEQFF. CDR3 sequence (DNA): TGTGCCAGCAGTGGCGGGGCACAGGGGGCTAGGAACAATGAGCAGTTCTTC.

The rearrangement links TRBV27 to TRBJ2-7, with 9 nucleotides matching TRBD2. Germline assignment: CDR1 MNHEY and CDR2 SMNVEV (reference sequence). With V trimmed by 2 bases and J by 3 bases, 5 bases remained unmatched. CDR3 length: 15 amino acids. The CDR3 loop is CASSLLLAGIYEQYF. In DNA, the CDR3 is TGTGCCAGCAGTTTACTCCTAGCGGGAATCTACGAGCAGTACTTC.

This clone came up a few times. The chain employs TRBV5-5 and TRBJ1-2; a possible D gene is TRBD1 (6 bases). V lost 1 base, J lost 4 bases, and 8 bases lay in between. Germline V gene lookup returns CDR1 SGHKS and CDR2 YYEKEE (reference sequence). This CDR3 is 13 amino acids long. The DNA for the CDR3 is TGTGCCAGCAGCTTGAGAGGGGGCTATGGCTACACCTTC. This gives the protein CASSLRGGYGYTF.

The chain uses TRBV28 and TRBJ1-1, with 8 bases that match TRBD1. J was trimmed by 1 base and V by 5 bases; bases with no gene match: 9. The CDR3 length is 16 residues. Germline loops: CDR1 MDHEN, CDR2 SYDVKM. The DNA of the CDR3 is TGTGCCAGCAGTCCCGGACAGGGTAGAGAGAACACTGAAGCTTTCTTT. Amino acid sequence: CASSPGQGRENTEAFF. The full variable domain, in which reference TRBV28 and TRBJ1-1 provide the parts outside the CDR3, is DVKVTQSSRYLVKRTGEKVFLECVQDMDHENMFWYRQDPGLGLRLIYFSYDVKMKEKGDIPEGYSVSREKKERFSLILESASTNQTSMYLCASSPGQGRENTEAFFGQGTRLTVV.

This chain joins TRBV7-2 and TRBJ2-2; 11 nucleotides agree with TRBD2. The CDR3 is made up of 18 amino acids. With 0 bases clipped from V and 2 bases from J, the junction kept 5 bases outside the gene matches. The germline V gene encodes CDR1 SGHTA and CDR2 FQGNSA. The CDR3 nucleotides are TGTGCCAGCAGCTTAGCGAAGACTAGCGGGACTAACACCGGGGAGCTGTTTTTT. Its protein product is CASSLAKTSGTNTGELFF. The full variable domain, with the rest looked up from reference TRBV7-2 and TRBJ2-2, is GAGVSQSPSNKVTEKGKDVELRCDPISGHTALYWYRQSLGQGLEFLIYFQGNSAPDKSGLPSDRFSAERTGGSVSTLTIQRTQQEDSAVYLCASSLAKTSGTNTGELFFGEGSRLTVL.

The chain recombines TRBV4-1 with TRBJ2-3, with a tentative D call TRBD2 (7 bases). There are 16 residues in the CDR3. Germline V gene lookup returns CDR1 MGHRA and CDR2 YSYEKL. With 4 bases removed from V and 2 bases from J, the gap between germline ends came to 16 bases. CDR3 region: CASSPRTGGTTDTQYF. CDR3 DNA sequence: TGCGCCAGCAGCCCCAGGACGGGGGGCACCACAGATACGCAGTATTTT.